The 25 T cell receptor beta chains below come from one sample, sequenced in a study of CD8+ T cells in alopecia areata. Extraction of RNA preceded its reverse transcription into cDNA, which served as the sequencing template. The assay was immunoSEQ multiplex PCR, and TCRdb's table has in-frame clones only and misses some. The sample contains 150,000 or so clones, around 47% of which appear only once. Specimen: CD4+ T cells sorted from blood. These receptor sequences come from a human donor with alopecia areata.

The sample holds a few counts of this clone. The chain recombines TRBV7-3 with TRBJ2-3; maybe TRBD1 (7 bases). CDR1 SGHTA and CDR2 FQGTGA come from the germline V gene. V was trimmed by 2 bases and J by 0 bases, leaving 9 bases between them. CDR3 length: 15 amino acids. This CDR3 reads CASSLQGGSTDTQYF. The CDR3 coding sequence is TGTGCCAGCAGCTTACAGGGGGGTAGCACAGATACGCAGTATTTT.

The chain carries TRBV2 and TRBJ2-7; TRBD2 might be the D (5 bases). The germline V gene encodes CDR1 SNHLY and CDR2 FYNNEI. The germline V and J ends were trimmed by 6 bases and 1 base, with 16 bases remaining between them. The CDR3 has 15 amino acids. CDR3 nucleotides: TGTGCCAGCAGCGGACGAGGGAGAGGGTCCTACGAGCAGTACTTC. Translating gives CASSGRGRGSYEQYF.

The rearrangement links TRBV29-1 to TRBJ1-1; D is possibly TRBD1 (6 bases). CDR1 and CDR2 from the germline V gene are SQVTM and ANQGSEA. V was clipped by 0 bases and J by 4 bases, with 12 bases between them. The CDR3 totals 14 residues. CDR3 sequence: CSVEEAGGRTEAFF. For the CDR3, the DNA is TGCAGCGTTGAAGAGGCCGGGGGCCGCACTGAAGCTTTCTTT.

The chain links TRBV30 to TRBJ1-5; no clear D. There are 13 residues in the CDR3. Trimming shortened V by 2 bases and J by 7 bases, and 12 bases separated the two germline ends. Germline CDR1 is GTSNPN and CDR2 is SVGIG (reference sequence). The CDR3 DNA is TGTGCCTGGAGTTTGGGTTTGTACCAGCCCCAGCATTTT. Residues: CAWSLGLYQPQHF. Supplemented by reference TRBV30 and TRBJ1-5, the full variable domain reads SQTIHQWPATLVQPVGSPLSLECTVEGTSNPNLYWYRQAAGRGLQLLFYSVGIGQISSEVPQNLSASRPQDRQFILSSKKLLLSDSGFYLCAWSLGLYQPQHFGDGTRLSIL.

This chain uses TRBV29-1 with TRBJ1-2, with D hard to call. Germline values: CDR1 SQVTM, CDR2 ANQGSEA. The CDR3 runs to 12 residues. CDR3 loop: CSVDSKAYGYTF. In DNA form, the CDR3 reads TGCAGTGTGGACTCCAAAGCCTATGGCTACACCTTC.

The genes are TRBV7-6 and TRBJ2-7; 14 bases are shared with TRBD2. The ends lost 5 bases at V and 3 bases at J; junction bases unmatched: 3. The CDR3 totals 15 residues. Per the germline V gene, CDR1 is SGHVS and CDR2 is FNYEAQ. The chain's CDR3 is CASSQGLAGDYEQYF. CDR3 nucleotides: TGTGCCAGCAGCCAGGGACTAGCGGGGGACTACGAGCAGTACTTC.

This clone was seen more than once but under ten times. V gene TRBV10-1 combines with J gene TRBJ2-7; TRBD1 matches 10 bases. Per germline, CDR1 WNHNN and CDR2 SYGVQD (reference sequence). The CDR3 sequence is 13 residues long. V was clipped by 6 bases and J by 5 bases; unmatched bases: 4. The CDR3 DNA is TGCGCCAGCAGCAGGGACAGGGGCGACGAGCAGTACTTC. It specifies CASSRDRGDEQYF.

This clone occurred a few times. V gene TRBV25-1 combines with J gene TRBJ2-7; D is uncertain. This CDR3 is 13 amino acids long. Trimming took 3 bases from V and 3 from J, leaving 9 bases between them. Germline V gene data show CDR1 as MGHDK and CDR2 as SYGVNS. The CDR3 DNA reads TGTGCCAGCAGTGAGGCAGGTCGCTACGAGCAGTACTTC. Its protein product is CASSEAGRYEQYF.

V is TRBV5-1 and J is TRBJ2-1; TRBD2 matches at 10 bases. Germline CDR1 is SGHRS and CDR2 is YFSETQ. V was pared by 6 bases and J by 7 bases, with 7 bases of the junction left unmatched. The CDR3 sequence is 14 residues long. The CDR3 here is CASNLAGVINEQFF. CDR3 coding DNA: TGCGCCAGCAATCTAGCGGGAGTAATTAATGAGCAGTTCTTC.

Regarding this clone: This specimen includes other DNA sequences encoding the same CDR3. The rearrangement joins TRBV30 to TRBJ1-5, with D possibly matching TRBD1 (5 bases). Trimming shortened V by 0 bases and J by 4 bases, and 7 bases separated the two germline ends. The CDR3 is 13 amino acids. Looked up from germline, CDR1 is GTSNPN and CDR2 is SVGIG (reference sequence). For the CDR3, the DNA is TGTGCCTGGAGTGTACGGGGGAATCAGCCCCAGCATTTT. It yields the protein CAWSVRGNQPQHF.

In this sample, this clone turned up a few times. The chain recombines TRBV5-6 with TRBJ2-7; 10 nucleotides agree with TRBD2. Germline trimming cut 4 bases from V and 4 bases from J; bases unmatched to any gene: 5. In germline, CDR1 is SGHDT, CDR2 YYEEEE. CDR3 size: 14 residues. CDR3 protein: CASSQPGLAYEQYF. As DNA, the CDR3 is TGTGCCAGCAGCCAACCGGGACTAGCGTACGAGCAGTACTTC.

The rearrangement uses TRBV29-1 and TRBJ1-2, with no clear D. V lost 6 bases and J 1 base, leaving 12 bases between the germline ends. Germline V CDR1 and CDR2: SQVTM, ANQGSEA. The CDR3 runs to 13 residues. The CDR3 region has the DNA TGCAGCGTCGCCACGGTGGGTAACTATGGCTACACCTTC. Its protein product is CSVATVGNYGYTF.

This clone was counted a few times. The chain links TRBV7-9 to TRBJ2-7; no firm D call. V was clipped by 3 bases and J by 2 bases, with 8 bases between them. This CDR3 comprises 13 residues. Germline values: CDR1 SEHNR, CDR2 FQNEAQ (reference sequence). The CDR3 protein is CASSLDGPYEQYF. DNA for the CDR3: TGTGCCAGCAGCTTGGACGGACCCTACGAGCAGTACTTC.

This clone occurred a few times. In DNA, the CDR3 is TGTGCCAGCAGCCAGGGTCAATACACCGGGGAGCTGTTTTTT. Its protein is CASSQGQYTGELFF. The chain couples TRBV7-9 to TRBJ2-2; tentatively, D is TRBD1 (5 bases). Trimming stripped 5 bases from V and 3 bases from J, with 10 bases between. The CDR3 loop spans 14 amino acids. The germline CDR1 and CDR2 sequences are SEHNR and FQNEAQ (reference sequence).

This chain uses TRBV6-5 with TRBJ2-1; 8 nucleotides line up with TRBD2. CDR1 MNHEY and CDR2 SVGAGI come from the germline V gene. This CDR3 has 16 residues. V shed 2 bases and J 7 bases; nucleotides not matched to a gene: 10. The CDR3, as DNA: TGTGCCAGCAGTTACGGGCCCGGGAGGGCCGGGAATGAGCAGTTCTTC. Its protein is CASSYGPGRAGNEQFF.

The genes are TRBV7-9 and TRBJ2-7; TRBD2 matches at 16 bases. CDR1 and CDR2 (germline): SEHNR, FQNEAQ (reference sequence). CDR3 length: 16 amino acids. The ends lost 2 bases at V and 7 bases at J; junction bases unmatched: 5. CDR3 sequence (DNA): TGTGCCAGCAGCTTACGGGGACTAGCGGGAGGGCGTGAGCAGTACTTC. Translation: CASSLRGLAGGREQYF.

This clone appeared a few times. The chain couples TRBV9 to TRBJ2-1; 7 bases match TRBD2. The CDR3 totals 15 residues. V was clipped by 4 bases and J by 0 bases; unmatched bases: 4. Germline CDR1 reads SGDLS; CDR2 reads YYNGEE. The DNA for the CDR3 is TGTGCCAGCAGCCCTAGCGGAATCTCCTACAATGAGCAGTTCTTC. Translating it yields CASSPSGISYNEQFF.

CDR3 protein: CASSTSDSAETQYF. The CDR3 DNA is TGCGCCAGCAGCACTTCCGACAGTGCGGAGACCCAGTACTTC. This chain uses TRBV5-1 with TRBJ2-5; TRBD1 is a possible D gene (5 bases). Looked up from germline, CDR1 is SGHRS and CDR2 is YFSETQ. V was pared by 4 bases and J by 5 bases, with 15 bases between. The CDR3 is made up of 14 amino acids. Filled out from reference TRBV5-1 and TRBJ2-5, the complete variable domain reads KAGVTQTPRYLIKTRGQQVTLSCSPISGHRSVSWYQQTPGQGLQFLFEYFSETQRNKGNFPGRFSGRQFSNSRSEMNVSTLELGDSALYLCASSTSDSAETQYFGPGTRLLVL.

There are a few counts of this clone. The chain links TRBV25-1 to TRBJ2-1, with D tentatively TRBD1 (5 bases). Germline V gene sequence: CDR1 MGHDK, CDR2 SYGVNS. CDR3 length: 11 residues. Trimming left V 6 bases short and J 8 bases short, with 8 bases between. In DNA, the CDR3 is TGTGCCAGCAGACAGGTGGATGAGCAGTTCTTC. The encoded protein is CASRQVDEQFF.

The chain carries TRBV28 and TRBJ1-4, with D possibly TRBD1 on 6 matching bases. V lost 6 bases and J 5 bases, leaving 13 bases between the germline ends. The CDR3 consists of 14 residues. CDR1 is MDHEN and CDR2 is SYDVKM in the germline V gene. CDR3 nucleotide sequence: TGTGCCAGCAGCATAGGACAGCTGAATGAAAAACTGTTTTTT. This encodes CASSIGQLNEKLFF.

A few counts support this clone. This chain links TRBV16 with TRBJ2-6; unclear D gene. Trimming pared 7 bases from V and 2 bases from J, leaving 15 bases between. In germline, CDR1 is KGHSY, CDR2 FQNENV. CDR3 length: 16 residues. This CDR3 is CASTKGSAAGANVLTF. The CDR3 region has the DNA TGTGCCAGCACCAAAGGATCAGCTGCTGGGGCCAACGTCCTGACTTTC.

The chain is built from TRBV28 and TRBJ2-5; the D call may be TRBD1 or TRBD2 (6 bases each). This CDR3 is 13 amino acids long. V was shortened by 7 bases and J by 5 bases, with 14 bases between the two germline ends. Germline CDR1 and CDR2: MDHEN and SYDVKM. Here the CDR3 reads CASTLGGGETQYF. The CDR3 nucleotides read TGTGCCAGCACCCTAGGGGGAGGTGAGACCCAGTACTTC.

This clone turned up a few times. The J gene is TRBJ1-1, the V gene TRBV6-5; perhaps TRBD1 as D (5 bases). The germline V gene has CDR1 MNHEY and CDR2 SVGAGI. This CDR3 region has 16 residues. Trimming shortened V by 2 bases and J by 4 bases, and 17 bases separated the two germline ends. CDR3 DNA: TGTGCCAGCAGTTACCTCTCAGGCGGGGGGAGCACTGAAGCTTTCTTT. Translating gives CASSYLSGGGSTEAFF.

There are a few counts of this clone. The chain links TRBV5-1 to TRBJ2-7, with 10 bases aligning to TRBD2. Germline CDR1 SGHRS, CDR2 YFSETQ. V trimming: 0 bases; J trimming: 5 bases; junction bases outside the gene matches: 5. The length of the CDR3 is 15 residues. CDR3 region: CASSLVLAGAHEQYF. In DNA form, the CDR3 reads TGCGCCAGCAGCTTGGTTCTAGCGGGAGCCCACGAGCAGTACTTC.

The rearrangement joins TRBV5-1 to TRBJ2-3; 7 nucleotides agree with TRBD2. The ends lost 4 bases at V and 4 bases at J; junction bases unmatched: 6. The CDR3 totals 14 residues. Germline loops: CDR1 SGHRS, CDR2 YFSETQ. This CDR3 reads CASSDAGVADTQYF. CDR3 nucleotides: TGCGCCAGCAGCGATGCGGGAGTGGCAGATACGCAGTATTTT.